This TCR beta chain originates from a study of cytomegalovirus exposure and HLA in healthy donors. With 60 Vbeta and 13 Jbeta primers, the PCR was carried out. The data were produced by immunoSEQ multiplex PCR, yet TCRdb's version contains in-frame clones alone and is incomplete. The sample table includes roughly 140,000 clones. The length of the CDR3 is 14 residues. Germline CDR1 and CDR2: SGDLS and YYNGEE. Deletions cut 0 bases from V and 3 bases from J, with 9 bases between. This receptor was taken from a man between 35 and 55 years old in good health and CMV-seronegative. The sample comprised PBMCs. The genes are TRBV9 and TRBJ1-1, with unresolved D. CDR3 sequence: CASSVDGWDTEAFF. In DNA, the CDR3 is TGTGCCAGCAGCGTAGACGGGTGGGACACTGAAGCTTTCTTT.